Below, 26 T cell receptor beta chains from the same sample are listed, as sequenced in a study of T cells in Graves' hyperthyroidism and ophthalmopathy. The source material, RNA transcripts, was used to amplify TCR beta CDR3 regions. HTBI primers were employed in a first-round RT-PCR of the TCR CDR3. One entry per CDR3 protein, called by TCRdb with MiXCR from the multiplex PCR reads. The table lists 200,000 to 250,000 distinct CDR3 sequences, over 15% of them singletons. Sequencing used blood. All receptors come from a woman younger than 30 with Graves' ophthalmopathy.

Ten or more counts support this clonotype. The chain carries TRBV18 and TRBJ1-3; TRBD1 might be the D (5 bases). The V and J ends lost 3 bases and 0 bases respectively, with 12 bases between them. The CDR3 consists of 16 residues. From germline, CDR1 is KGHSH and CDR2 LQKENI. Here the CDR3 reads CASSPDIYVSGNTIYF. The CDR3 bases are TGTGCCAGCTCACCGGACATTTACGTCTCTGGAAACACCATATATTTT.

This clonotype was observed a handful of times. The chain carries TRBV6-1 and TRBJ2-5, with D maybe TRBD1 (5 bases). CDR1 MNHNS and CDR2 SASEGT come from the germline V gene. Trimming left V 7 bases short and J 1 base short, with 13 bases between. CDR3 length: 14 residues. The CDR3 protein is CASTESGAQETQYF. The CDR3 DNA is TGTGCCAGCACTGAGAGTGGGGCCCAAGAGACCCAGTACTTC.

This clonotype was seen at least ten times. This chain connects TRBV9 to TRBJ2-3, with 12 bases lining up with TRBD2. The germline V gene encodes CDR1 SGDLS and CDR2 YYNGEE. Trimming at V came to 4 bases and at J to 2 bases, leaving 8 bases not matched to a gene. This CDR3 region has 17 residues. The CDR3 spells CASSTQGLAGATDTQYF. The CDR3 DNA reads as TGTGCCAGCAGCACCCAGGGACTAGCGGGCGCCACAGATACGCAGTATTTT.

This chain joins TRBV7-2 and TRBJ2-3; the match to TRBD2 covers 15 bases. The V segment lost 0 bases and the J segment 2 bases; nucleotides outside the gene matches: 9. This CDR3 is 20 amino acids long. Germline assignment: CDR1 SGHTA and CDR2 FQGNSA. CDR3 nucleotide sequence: TGTGCCAGCAGCTTAGCGCAGTGGACTAGCGGGAGGGATTCCACAGATACGCAGTATTTT. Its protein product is CASSLAQWTSGRDSTDTQYF.

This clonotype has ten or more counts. CDR3 sequence reads: CASRPLNRARWLDYGYTF. DNA of the CDR3: TGTGCCAGCAGACCGCTAAACAGGGCCCGCTGGTTGGACTATGGCTACACCTTC. The chain has TRBV28 and TRBJ1-2; TRBD1 is a possible D gene (6 bases). The CDR3 has 18 residues. In germline, CDR1 is MDHEN, CDR2 SYDVKM. V lost 6 bases, J lost 3 bases, and 26 bases lay in between.

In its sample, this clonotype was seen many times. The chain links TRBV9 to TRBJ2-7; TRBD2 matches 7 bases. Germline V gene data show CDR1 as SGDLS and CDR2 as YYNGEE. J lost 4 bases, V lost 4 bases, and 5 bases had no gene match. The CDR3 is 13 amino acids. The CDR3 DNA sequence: TGTGCCAGCAGCCCGGGACTACCTTACGAGCAGTACTTC. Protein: CASSPGLPYEQYF.

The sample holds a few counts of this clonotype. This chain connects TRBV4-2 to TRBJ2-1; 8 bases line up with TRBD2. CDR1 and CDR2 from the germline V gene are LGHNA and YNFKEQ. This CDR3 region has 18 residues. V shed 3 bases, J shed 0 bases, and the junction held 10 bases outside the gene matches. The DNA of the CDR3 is TGTGCCAGCAGCCATTCCGGGACTAGTCGAAGCTCCTACAATGAGCAGTTCTTC. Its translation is CASSHSGTSRSSYNEQFF.

The CDR3, as DNA: TGTGCCAGTAGTATCCTCCTGGCGGGGGCTGTCACTGAAGCTTTCTTT. Its translation: CASSILLAGAVTEAFF. The chain uses TRBV19 and TRBJ1-1, with D perhaps TRBD1 (6 bases). CDR1 is LNHDA and CDR2 is SQIVND in the germline V gene (reference sequence). CDR3 length: 16 amino acids. Trimming cost V 3 bases and J 4 bases, with 18 bases left between them.

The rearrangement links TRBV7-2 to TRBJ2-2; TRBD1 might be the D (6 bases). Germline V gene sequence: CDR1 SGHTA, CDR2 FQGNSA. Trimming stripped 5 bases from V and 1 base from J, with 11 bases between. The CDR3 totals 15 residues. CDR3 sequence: CASSPDSGNTGELFF. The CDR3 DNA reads TGTGCCAGCAGCCCGGACAGTGGGAACACCGGGGAGCTGTTTTTT.

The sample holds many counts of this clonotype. CDR3 loop: CASSAPGSGANVLTF. CDR3 coding DNA: TGTGCCAGCAGCGCCCCAGGGTCTGGGGCCAACGTCCTGACTTTC. V and J are TRBV9 and TRBJ2-6; tentatively, D is TRBD1 (5 bases). The V gene lost 3 bases and the J gene lost 1 base, with 8 bases spanning the gap. CDR1 SGDLS and CDR2 YYNGEE come from the germline V gene. The CDR3 runs to 15 residues.

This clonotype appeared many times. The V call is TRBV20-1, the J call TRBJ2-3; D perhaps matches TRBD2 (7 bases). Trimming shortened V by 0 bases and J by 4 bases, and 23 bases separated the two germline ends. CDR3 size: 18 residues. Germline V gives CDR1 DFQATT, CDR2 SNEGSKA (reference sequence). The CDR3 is CSARDSRGGSGSSDTQYF. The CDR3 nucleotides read TGCAGTGCTAGAGATTCACGCGGGGGCAGCGGGTCCTCAGATACGCAGTATTTT.

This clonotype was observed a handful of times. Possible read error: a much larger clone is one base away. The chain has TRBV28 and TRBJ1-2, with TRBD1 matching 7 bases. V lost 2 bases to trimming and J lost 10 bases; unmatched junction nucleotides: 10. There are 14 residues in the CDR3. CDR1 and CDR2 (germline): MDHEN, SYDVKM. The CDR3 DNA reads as TGTGCCAGCAGTTTAGGGGGGACAGTCGGTGACTACACCTTC. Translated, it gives CASSLGGTVGDYTF.

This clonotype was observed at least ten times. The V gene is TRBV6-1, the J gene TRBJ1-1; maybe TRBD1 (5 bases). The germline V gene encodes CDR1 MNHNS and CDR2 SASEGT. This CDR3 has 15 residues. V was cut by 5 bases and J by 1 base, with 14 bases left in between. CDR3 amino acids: CASSPIGRGNTEAFF. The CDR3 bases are TGTGCCAGCAGTCCTATAGGAAGGGGGAACACTGAAGCTTTCTTT.

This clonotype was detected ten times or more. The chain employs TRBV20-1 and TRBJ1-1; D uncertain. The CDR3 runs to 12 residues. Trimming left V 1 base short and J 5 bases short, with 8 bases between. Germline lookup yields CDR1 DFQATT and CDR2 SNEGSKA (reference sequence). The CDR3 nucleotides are TGCAGTGCTAGAGTCTCCGGGACTGAAGCTTTCTTT. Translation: CSARVSGTEAFF.

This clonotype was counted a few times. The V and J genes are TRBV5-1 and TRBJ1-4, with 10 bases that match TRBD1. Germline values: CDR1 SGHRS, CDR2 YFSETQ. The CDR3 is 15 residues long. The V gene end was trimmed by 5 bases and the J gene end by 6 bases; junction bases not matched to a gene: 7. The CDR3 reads CASRAKGQGDEKLFF. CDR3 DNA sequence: TGCGCCAGCAGGGCCAAAGGACAGGGGGATGAAAAACTGTTTTTT.

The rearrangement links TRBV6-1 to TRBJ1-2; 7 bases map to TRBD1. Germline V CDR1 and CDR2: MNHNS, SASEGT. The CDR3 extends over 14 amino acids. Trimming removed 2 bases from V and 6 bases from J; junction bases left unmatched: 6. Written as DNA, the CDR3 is TGTGCCAGCAGTGAACCCGGCCAGGGGGATGGCTACACCTTC. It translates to CASSEPGQGDGYTF.

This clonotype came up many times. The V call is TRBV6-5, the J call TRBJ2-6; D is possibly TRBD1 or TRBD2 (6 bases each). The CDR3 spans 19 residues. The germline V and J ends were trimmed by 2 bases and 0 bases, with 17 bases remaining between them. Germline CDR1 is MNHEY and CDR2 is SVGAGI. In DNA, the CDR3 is TGTGCCAGCAGTTACACGGACAGTGGGACTGGCTCTGGGGCCAACGTCCTGACTTTC. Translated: CASSYTDSGTGSGANVLTF.

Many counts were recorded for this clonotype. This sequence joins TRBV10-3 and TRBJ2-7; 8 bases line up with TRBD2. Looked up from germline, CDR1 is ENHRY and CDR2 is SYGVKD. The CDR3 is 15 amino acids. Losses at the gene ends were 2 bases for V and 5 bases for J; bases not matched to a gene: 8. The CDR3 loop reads CAISEDPGGMDEQYF. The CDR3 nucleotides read TGTGCCATCAGTGAGGACCCGGGGGGGATGGACGAGCAGTACTTC.

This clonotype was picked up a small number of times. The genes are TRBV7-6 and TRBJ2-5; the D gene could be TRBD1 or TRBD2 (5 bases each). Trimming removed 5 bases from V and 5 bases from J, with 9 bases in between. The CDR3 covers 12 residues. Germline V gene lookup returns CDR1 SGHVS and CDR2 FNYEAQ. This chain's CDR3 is CASSVWGETQYF. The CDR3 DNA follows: TGTGCCAGCAGCGTGTGGGGGGAGACCCAGTACTTC.

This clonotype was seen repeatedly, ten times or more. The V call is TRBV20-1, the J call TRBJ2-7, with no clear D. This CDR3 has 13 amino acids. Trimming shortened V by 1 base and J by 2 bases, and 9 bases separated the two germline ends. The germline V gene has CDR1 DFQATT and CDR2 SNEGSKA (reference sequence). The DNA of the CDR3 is TGCAGTGCTAGAGTTTGGTTAGCCTACGAGCAGTACTTC. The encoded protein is CSARVWLAYEQYF.

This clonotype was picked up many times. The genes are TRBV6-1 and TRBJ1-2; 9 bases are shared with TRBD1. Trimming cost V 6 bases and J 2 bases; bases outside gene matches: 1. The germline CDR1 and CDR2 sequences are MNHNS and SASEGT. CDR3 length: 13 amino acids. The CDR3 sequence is CASRGTGNYGYTF. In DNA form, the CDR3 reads TGTGCCAGCAGAGGGACAGGGAACTATGGCTACACCTTC.

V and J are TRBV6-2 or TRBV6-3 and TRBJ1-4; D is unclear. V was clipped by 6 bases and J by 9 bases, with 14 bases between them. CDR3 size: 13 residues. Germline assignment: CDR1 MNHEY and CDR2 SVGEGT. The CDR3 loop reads CASSPSSGKKLFF. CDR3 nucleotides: TGTGCCAGCAGCCCCTCCTCCGGCAAAAAACTGTTTTTT.

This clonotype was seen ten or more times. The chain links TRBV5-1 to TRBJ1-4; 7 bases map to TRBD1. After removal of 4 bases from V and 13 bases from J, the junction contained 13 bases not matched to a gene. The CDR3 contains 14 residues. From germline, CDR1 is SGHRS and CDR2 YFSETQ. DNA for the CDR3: TGCGCCAGCAGCCCACGGACAGGAGACGTGACACTGTTTTTT. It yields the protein CASSPRTGDVTLFF.

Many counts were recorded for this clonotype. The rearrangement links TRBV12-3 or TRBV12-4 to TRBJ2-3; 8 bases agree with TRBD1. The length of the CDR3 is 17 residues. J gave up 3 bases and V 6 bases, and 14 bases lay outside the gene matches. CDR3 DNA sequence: TGTGCCAGCAGATCAACCGACAGGGGTCGGAGAACAGATACGCAGTATTTT. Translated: CASRSTDRGRRTDTQYF.

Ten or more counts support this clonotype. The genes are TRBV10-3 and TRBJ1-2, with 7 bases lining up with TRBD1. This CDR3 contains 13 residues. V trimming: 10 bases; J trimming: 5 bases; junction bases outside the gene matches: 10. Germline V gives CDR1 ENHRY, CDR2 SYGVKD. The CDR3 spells CATTGDLGYGYTF. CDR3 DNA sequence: TGTGCCACCACAGGGGATTTAGGGTATGGCTACACCTTC.

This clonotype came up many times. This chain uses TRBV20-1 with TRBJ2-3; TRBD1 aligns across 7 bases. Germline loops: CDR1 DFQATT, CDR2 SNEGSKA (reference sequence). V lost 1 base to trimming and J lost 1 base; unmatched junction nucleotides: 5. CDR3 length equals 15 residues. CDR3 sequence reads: CSARAGDSRTDTQYF. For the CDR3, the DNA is TGCAGTGCTAGAGCAGGGGACAGCCGCACAGATACGCAGTATTTT.